These 7 T cell receptor beta chains share one sample of origin, sequenced in a study of beta chain features in type 1 diabetes. cDNA synthesis used the whole RNA isolate, giving expressed TCRB sequences. Sequenced by immunoSEQ multiplex PCR; TCRdb stores in-frame clones only, minus some. The sample includes about 150,000 clones, about 8.1% of them seen just once. The sequencing sample was made of central memory CD4+ T cells from blood. The receptors were sampled from a man between 18 and 35 years old in good health.

This clone has a handful of counts. The genes are TRBV25-1 and TRBJ2-1, with D uncertain. In germline, CDR1 is MGHDK, CDR2 SYGVNS. The ends were cut back, 3 bases at V and 5 bases at J, with 14 bases in the middle. CDR3 length equals 15 residues. CDR3: CASSDRSMVNNEQFF. The CDR3 bases are TGTGCCAGCAGTGATCGGTCGATGGTGAACAATGAGCAGTTCTTC.

The genes are TRBV4-2 and TRBJ1-2; D is uncertain. From germline, CDR1 is LGHNA and CDR2 YNFKEQ. Trimming removed 0 bases from V and 0 bases from J, with 14 bases in between. This CDR3 comprises 17 residues. CDR3 nucleotides: TGTGCCAGCAGCCAAGAGCCCGTAGCCCAAGCTAACTATGGCTACACCTTC. It yields the protein CASSQEPVAQANYGYTF.

The genes are TRBV19 and TRBJ2-2, with TRBD2 identical over 7 bases. The V gene end was trimmed by 5 bases and the J gene end by 2 bases; junction bases not matched to a gene: 8. Germline V lookup: CDR1 LNHDA, CDR2 SQIVND (reference sequence). This CDR3 comprises 16 residues. For the CDR3, the DNA is TGTGCCAGTAGTGGGCCAGAGCGGGAAAACACCGGGGAGCTGTTTTTT. Protein sequence: CASSGPERENTGELFF.

This rearrangement joins TRBV5-8 to TRBJ2-3; 9 bases line up with TRBD1. Germline-derived CDR1 and CDR2 are SGHTS and YDEGEE. The CDR3 is made up of 15 amino acids. The trim removed 0 bases at V and 1 base at J, leaving 0 bases unmatched. CDR3 DNA sequence: TGTGCCAGCAGCTTGGGGACAGGGGGCACAGATACGCAGTATTTT. It encodes CASSLGTGGTDTQYF.

This clone was counted only a few times. The chain has TRBV19 and TRBJ1-5; 8 nucleotides match TRBD1. This CDR3 has 14 amino acids. Germline CDR1 LNHDA, CDR2 SQIVND (reference sequence). The V segment lost 5 bases and the J segment 6 bases; nucleotides outside the gene matches: 6. In DNA form, the CDR3 reads TGTGCCAGTAGTGCCGACAGGGGTTTTCAGCCCCAGCATTTT. Its protein is CASSADRGFQPQHF.

There are many counts of this clone. J is TRBJ2-2 and V is TRBV4-3, with 10 bases matching TRBD2. Trimming cost V 3 bases and J 6 bases; bases outside gene matches: 10. This CDR3 has 17 amino acids. CDR1 and CDR2 (germline): LGHNA, YSLEER. The CDR3 DNA is TGCGCCAGCAGCCAGGGGGCGGGTAGCGGGAGGTCCGGGGAGCTGTTTTTT. Protein product: CASSQGAGSGRSGELFF.

This clone was recorded a few times. The chain couples TRBV5-1 to TRBJ2-3; perhaps TRBD2 as D (6 bases). This CDR3 spans 14 amino acids. Germline V gene sequence: CDR1 SGHRS, CDR2 YFSETQ. The V and J ends lost 0 bases and 5 bases respectively, with 10 bases between them. The CDR3 protein is CASSLEQGLDTQYF. CDR3 bases: TGCGCCAGCAGCTTGGAGCAGGGACTAGATACGCAGTATTTT. Using reference TRBV5-1 and TRBJ2-3 for the parts outside the CDR3, the full variable domain is KAGVTQTPRYLIKTRGQQVTLSCSPISGHRSVSWYQQTPGQGLQFLFEYFSETQRNKGNFPGRFSGRQFSNSRSEMNVSTLELGDSALYLCASSLEQGLDTQYFGPGTRLTVL.